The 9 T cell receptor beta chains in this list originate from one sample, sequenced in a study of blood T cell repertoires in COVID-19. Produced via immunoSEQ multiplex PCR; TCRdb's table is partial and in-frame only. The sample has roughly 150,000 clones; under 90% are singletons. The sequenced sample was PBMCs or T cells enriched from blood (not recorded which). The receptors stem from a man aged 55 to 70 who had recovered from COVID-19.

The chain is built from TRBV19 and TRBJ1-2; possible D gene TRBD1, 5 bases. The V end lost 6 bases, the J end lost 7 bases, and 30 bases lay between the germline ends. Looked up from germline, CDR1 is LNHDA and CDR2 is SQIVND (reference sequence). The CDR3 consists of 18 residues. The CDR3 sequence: CASRSSSDTGRPTAGYTF. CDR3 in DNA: TGTGCCAGTAGATCCTCCTCGGACACGGGTCGCCCCACGGCTGGCTACACCTTC.

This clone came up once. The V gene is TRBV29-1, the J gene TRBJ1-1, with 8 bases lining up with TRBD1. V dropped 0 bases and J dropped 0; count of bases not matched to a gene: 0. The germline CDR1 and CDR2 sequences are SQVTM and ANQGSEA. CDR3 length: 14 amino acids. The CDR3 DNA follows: TGCAGCGTTGAAGAGGGACAGGTGAACACTGAAGCTTTCTTT. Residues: CSVEEGQVNTEAFF.

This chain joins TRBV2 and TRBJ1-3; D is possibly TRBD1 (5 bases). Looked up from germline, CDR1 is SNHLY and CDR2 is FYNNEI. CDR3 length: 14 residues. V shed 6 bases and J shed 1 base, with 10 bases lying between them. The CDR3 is CASSKGDSGNTIYF. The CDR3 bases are TGTGCCAGCAGCAAAGGGGATTCTGGAAACACCATATATTTT. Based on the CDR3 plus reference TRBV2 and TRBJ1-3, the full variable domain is EPEVTQTPSHQVTQMGQEVILRCVPISNHLYFYWYRQILGQKVEFLVSFYNNEISEKSEIFDDQFSVERPDGSNFTLKIRSTKLEDSAMYFCASSKGDSGNTIYFGEGSWLTVV.

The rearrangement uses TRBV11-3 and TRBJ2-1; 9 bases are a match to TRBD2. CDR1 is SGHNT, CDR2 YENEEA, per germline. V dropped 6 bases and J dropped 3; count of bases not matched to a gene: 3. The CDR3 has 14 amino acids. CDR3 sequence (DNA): TGTGCCAGCAGAGGCGGGGGGGACTACAATGAGCAGTTCTTC. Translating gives CASRGGGDYNEQFF.

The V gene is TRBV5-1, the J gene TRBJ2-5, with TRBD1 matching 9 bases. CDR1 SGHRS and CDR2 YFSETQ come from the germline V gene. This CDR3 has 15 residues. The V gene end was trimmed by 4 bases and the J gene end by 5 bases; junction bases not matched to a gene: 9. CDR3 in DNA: TGCGCCAGCAGCGGAACAGGGGGCATGATGGAGACCCAGTACTTC. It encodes CASSGTGGMMETQYF.

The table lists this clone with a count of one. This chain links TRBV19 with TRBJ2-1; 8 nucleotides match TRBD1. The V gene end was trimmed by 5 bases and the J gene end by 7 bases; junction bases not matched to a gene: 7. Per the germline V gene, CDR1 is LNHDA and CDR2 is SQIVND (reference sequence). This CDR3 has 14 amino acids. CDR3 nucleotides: TGTGCCAGTAGTCTCCGGACAGGGATTAATGAGCAGTTCTTC. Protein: CASSLRTGINEQFF.

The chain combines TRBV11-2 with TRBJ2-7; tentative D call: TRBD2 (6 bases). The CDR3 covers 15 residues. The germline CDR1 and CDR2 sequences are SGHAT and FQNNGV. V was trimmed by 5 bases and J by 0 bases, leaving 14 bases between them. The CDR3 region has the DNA TGTGCCAGCAGCGGAGGGGAAGGGGACTCCTACGAGCAGTACTTC. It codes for CASSGGEGDSYEQYF.

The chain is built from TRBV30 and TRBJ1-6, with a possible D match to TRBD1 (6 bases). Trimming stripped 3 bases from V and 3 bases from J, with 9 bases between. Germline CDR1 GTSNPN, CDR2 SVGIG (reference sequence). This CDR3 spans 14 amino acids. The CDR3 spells CAWRGTFYNSPLHF. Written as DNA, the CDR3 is TGTGCCTGGAGAGGGACATTCTATAATTCACCCCTCCACTTT. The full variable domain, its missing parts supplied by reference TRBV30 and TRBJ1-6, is SQTIHQWPATLVQPVGSPLSLECTVEGTSNPNLYWYRQAAGRGLQLLFYSVGIGQISSEVPQNLSASRPQDRQFILSSKKLLLSDSGFYLCAWRGTFYNSPLHFGNGTRLTVT.

CDR3: CASSLRGRLPNQPQHF. For the CDR3, the DNA is TGTGCCAGCAGTTTAAGGGGGCGGCTCCCCAATCAGCCCCAGCATTTT. The chain couples TRBV27 to TRBJ1-5; the match to TRBD1 covers 7 bases. The CDR3 is 16 residues long. V shed 2 bases, J shed 3 bases, and the junction held 7 bases outside the gene matches. The germline CDR1 and CDR2 sequences are MNHEY and SMNVEV (reference sequence).